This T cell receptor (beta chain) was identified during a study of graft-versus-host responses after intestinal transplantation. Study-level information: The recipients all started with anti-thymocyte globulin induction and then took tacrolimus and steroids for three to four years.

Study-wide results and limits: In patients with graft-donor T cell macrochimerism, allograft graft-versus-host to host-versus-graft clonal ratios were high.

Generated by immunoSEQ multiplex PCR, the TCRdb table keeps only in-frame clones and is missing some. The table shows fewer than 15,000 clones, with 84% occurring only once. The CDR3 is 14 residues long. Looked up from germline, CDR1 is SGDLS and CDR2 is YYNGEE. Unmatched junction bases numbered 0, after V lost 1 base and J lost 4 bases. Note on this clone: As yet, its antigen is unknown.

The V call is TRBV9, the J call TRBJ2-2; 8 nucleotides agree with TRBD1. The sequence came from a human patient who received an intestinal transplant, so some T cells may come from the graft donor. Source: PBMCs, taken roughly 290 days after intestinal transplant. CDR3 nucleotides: TGTGCCAGCAGCGTAACAGGGGGCACCGGGGAGCTGTTTTTT. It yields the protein CASSVTGGTGELFF. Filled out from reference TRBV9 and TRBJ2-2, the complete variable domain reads DSGVTQTPKHLITATGQRVTLRCSPRSGDLSVYWYQQSLDQGLQFLIQYYNGEERAKGNILERFSAQQFPDLHSELNLSSLELGDSALYFCASSVTGGTGELFFGEGSRLTVL.